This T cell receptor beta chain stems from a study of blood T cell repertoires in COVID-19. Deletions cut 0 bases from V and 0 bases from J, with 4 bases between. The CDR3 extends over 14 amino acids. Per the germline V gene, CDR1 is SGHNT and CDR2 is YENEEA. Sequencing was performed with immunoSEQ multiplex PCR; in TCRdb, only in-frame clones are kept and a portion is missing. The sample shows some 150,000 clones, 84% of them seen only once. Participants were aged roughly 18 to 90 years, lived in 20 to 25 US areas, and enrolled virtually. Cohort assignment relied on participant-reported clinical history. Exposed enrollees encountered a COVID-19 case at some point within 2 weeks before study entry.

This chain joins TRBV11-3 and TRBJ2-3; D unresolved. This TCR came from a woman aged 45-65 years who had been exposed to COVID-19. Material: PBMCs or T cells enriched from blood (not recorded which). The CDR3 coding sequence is TGTGCCAGCAGCTTAGAGACAAGCACAGATACGCAGTATTTT. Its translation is CASSLETSTDTQYF.